Presented here are 18 T cell receptor beta chains from one specimen sequenced in a study of a mutant IDH1 vaccine in newly diagnosed glioma. Sequenced by immunoSEQ multiplex PCR; TCRdb stores in-frame clones only, minus some. The sample records more than 60,000 clones, 65% to 75% being singletons. Their target antigens are unknown. Time point noted: week 35, safety follow-up. A 20-mer mutant IDH1 peptide at 300 ug was injected subcutaneously with topical imiquimod. Specimen: PBMCs, collected from a glioma patient whose treatment included an IDH1 peptide vaccine. Source of these receptors: a man aged 50 or older with glioma.

To note about this clone: The junction departs from the called germline gene at one end, perhaps through a read error. This rearrangement joins TRBV7-7 to TRBJ2-2; maybe TRBD1 (6 bases). The V gene's germline CDR1 is SSHAT and CDR2 FNYEAQ (reference sequence). The CDR3 consists of 13 residues. The CDR3: CASSPDRTGELFF. CDR3 DNA sequence: TGTGCTAGCAGCCCCGACAGGACCGGGGAGCTGTTTTTT.

This clone was seen once. The rearrangement joins TRBV7-9 to TRBJ1-2; TRBD1 might be the D (5 bases). Germline V CDR1 and CDR2: SEHNR, FQNEAQ (reference sequence). V dropped 1 base and J dropped 8 bases, with 8 bases sitting between them. The CDR3 loop spans 12 amino acids. In DNA form, the CDR3 reads TGTGCCAGCAGCTTAGTAGGGGCCGGCTACACCTTC. Amino acids: CASSLVGAGYTF.

The chain uses TRBV30 and TRBJ2-1; 7 bases line up with TRBD1. The CDR3 covers 14 residues. V lost 3 bases, J lost 2 bases, and 4 bases stayed unmatched. Germline-derived CDR1 and CDR2 are GTSNPN and SVGIG (reference sequence). The DNA for the CDR3 is TGTGCCTGGAGACAGGGGTCCCCCTACAATGAGCAGTTCTTC. Translating it yields CAWRQGSPYNEQFF.

The genes are TRBV5-6 and TRBJ2-3; 8 bases are shared with TRBD1. This CDR3 contains 15 residues. The germline V gene has CDR1 SGHDT and CDR2 YYEEEE. The V segment lost 2 bases and the J segment 2 bases; nucleotides outside the gene matches: 4. CDR3 nucleotide sequence: TGTGCCAGCAGCTTAACAGGGGGATACACAGATACGCAGTATTTT. This encodes CASSLTGGYTDTQYF.

A single count supports this clone. The chain recombines TRBV14 with TRBJ2-1; D gene unclear. CDR3 length: 15 residues. Trimming left V 4 bases short and J 6 bases short, with 16 bases between. From germline, CDR1 is SGHDN and CDR2 FVKESK. The CDR3 DNA reads as TGTGCCAGCAGCCTTCACGCCCTGATGCCCAATGAGCAGTTCTTC. Translated, it gives CASSLHALMPNEQFF.

The rearrangement uses TRBV10-1 and TRBJ2-2, with a tentative D call TRBD1 (6 bases). Germline CDR1 reads WNHNN; CDR2 reads SYGVQD (reference sequence). V gave up 3 bases and J gave up 1 base, with 12 bases separating them. This CDR3 region has 16 residues. The CDR3 here is CASSDSVGGNTGELFF. The CDR3 bases are TGCGCCAGCAGTGATTCCGTAGGGGGGAACACCGGGGAGCTGTTTTTT.

This clone was seen just once. This chain joins TRBV19 and TRBJ2-5; perhaps TRBD2 as D (7 bases). The CDR3 runs to 15 residues. Germline V gives CDR1 LNHDA, CDR2 SQIVND (reference sequence). V lost 3 bases and J lost 9, with 20 bases in between. This CDR3 is CASSIGSSGGGAQYF. The DNA of the CDR3 is TGTGCCAGTAGTATTGGTAGCAGCGGAGGGGGGGCCCAGTACTTC.

The chain combines TRBV29-1 with TRBJ1-2; the D is unclear. CDR1 and CDR2 (germline): SQVTM, ANQGSEA. V lost 7 bases, J lost 4 bases, and 13 bases lay in between. This CDR3 is 12 amino acids long. The CDR3 nucleotides read TGCAGCGCGCCTCTTACGGGCTATGGCTACACCTTC. Translation gives CSAPLTGYGYTF.

V is TRBV5-8 and J is TRBJ1-2; 7 bases are shared with TRBD1. The trim removed 0 bases at V and 2 bases at J, leaving 4 bases unmatched. This CDR3 has 15 amino acids. Germline CDR1 reads SGHTS; CDR2 reads YDEGEE. This CDR3 reads CASSLEQGWNYGYTF. In DNA, the CDR3 is TGTGCCAGCAGCTTGGAACAGGGGTGGAACTATGGCTACACCTTC.

J is TRBJ1-5 and V is TRBV7-8; D is unclear. V was cut by 7 bases and J by 4 bases, with 17 bases left in between. There are 15 residues in the CDR3. Germline V gene data show CDR1 as SGHVS and CDR2 as FQNEAQ. The CDR3 is CASIPGGERNQPQHF. The CDR3 nucleotides read TGTGCCAGCATCCCCGGCGGGGAGAGGAATCAGCCCCAGCATTTT.

This clone has just a few counts. This sequence joins TRBV5-1 and TRBJ2-3; tentatively, D is TRBD2 (5 bases). V shed 4 bases and J shed 1 base, with 10 bases lying between them. CDR3 length equals 14 residues. Germline values: CDR1 SGHRS, CDR2 YFSETQ. In DNA form, the CDR3 reads TGCGCCAGCAGCACAGAGGAGGGCACAGATACGCAGTATTTT. It codes for CASSTEEGTDTQYF. Combining the CDR3 with reference TRBV5-1 and TRBJ2-3 gives the whole variable domain KAGVTQTPRYLIKTRGQQVTLSCSPISGHRSVSWYQQTPGQGLQFLFEYFSETQRNKGNFPGRFSGRQFSNSRSEMNVSTLELGDSALYLCASSTEEGTDTQYFGPGTRLTVL.

The V gene is TRBV7-9, the J gene TRBJ2-3; 12 bases are shared with TRBD1. CDR1 is SEHNR, CDR2 FQNEAQ, per germline (reference sequence). This CDR3 comprises 17 residues. V gave up 6 bases and J gave up 2 bases; unmatched junction bases: 9. The CDR3 loop is CASSSGTGGLYTDTQYF. The CDR3 DNA follows: TGTGCCAGCAGTTCCGGGACAGGGGGCCTCTACACAGATACGCAGTATTTT.

The chain is built from TRBV5-6 and TRBJ1-2; weak D call: TRBD1 (6 bases). With 4 bases removed from V and 4 bases from J, the gap between germline ends came to 14 bases. Germline V lookup: CDR1 SGHDT, CDR2 YYEEEE. The CDR3 covers 14 residues. CDR3 nucleotide sequence: TGTGCCAGCAGCCCGGGGGGGGGCAGCTATGGCTACACCTTC. Translating it yields CASSPGGGSYGYTF. Combining the CDR3 with reference TRBV5-6 and TRBJ1-2 gives the whole variable domain DAGVTQSPTHLIKTRGQQVTLRCSPKSGHDTVSWYQQALGQGPQFIFQYYEEEERQRGNFPDRFSGHQFPNYSSELNVNALLLGDSALYLCASSPGGGSYGYTFGSGTRLTVV.

The rearrangement links TRBV29-1 to TRBJ1-4; no clear D. Trimming stripped 7 bases from V and 1 base from J, with 10 bases between. CDR3 length: 13 amino acids. The germline gives CDR1 SQVTM, CDR2 ANQGSEA. The DNA for the CDR3 is TGCAGCGCAGTAGGGAAAACTAATGAAAAACTGTTTTTT. Its protein is CSAVGKTNEKLFF.

This clone was seen only once. A read error may account for a junction end that differs from germline. The rearrangement joins TRBV11-2 to TRBJ1-1; 8 nucleotides align to TRBD1. The CDR3 runs 13 residues. The germline V gene encodes CDR1 SGHAT and CDR2 FQNNGV. This CDR3 is CASSLDRGNEAFF. In DNA form, the CDR3 reads TGTGCCAGCAGCCTAGACAGGGGAAATGAAGCTTTCTTT.

The V call is TRBV30, the J call TRBJ2-1; 9 nucleotides agree with TRBD1. The V gene's germline CDR1 is GTSNPN and CDR2 SVGIG (reference sequence). The trim removed 5 bases at V and 5 bases at J, leaving 4 bases unmatched. The CDR3 spans 13 residues. DNA for the CDR3: TGTGCCTGGGGGACAGGGAACAACAATGAGCAGTTCTTC. The encoded protein is CAWGTGNNNEQFF.

The V gene is TRBV10-3, the J gene TRBJ2-7; the D gene is possibly TRBD2 (6 bases). The CDR3 sequence is 12 residues long. CDR1 ENHRY and CDR2 SYGVKD come from the germline V gene. Trimming stripped 8 bases from V and 3 bases from J, with 11 bases between. CDR3 protein: CAIGGLHYEQYF. The CDR3 DNA reads as TGTGCCATCGGGGGACTGCACTACGAGCAGTACTTC.

V is TRBV29-1 and J is TRBJ2-5; 7 bases fit TRBD2. Looked up from germline, CDR1 is SQVTM and CDR2 is ANQGSEA. The CDR3 consists of 16 residues. V lost 4 bases, J lost 4 bases, and 15 bases stayed unmatched. The CDR3 spells CSVGLNSGLNAETQYF. As DNA, the CDR3 is TGCAGCGTTGGCCTTAATTCGGGACTAAATGCAGAGACCCAGTACTTC.